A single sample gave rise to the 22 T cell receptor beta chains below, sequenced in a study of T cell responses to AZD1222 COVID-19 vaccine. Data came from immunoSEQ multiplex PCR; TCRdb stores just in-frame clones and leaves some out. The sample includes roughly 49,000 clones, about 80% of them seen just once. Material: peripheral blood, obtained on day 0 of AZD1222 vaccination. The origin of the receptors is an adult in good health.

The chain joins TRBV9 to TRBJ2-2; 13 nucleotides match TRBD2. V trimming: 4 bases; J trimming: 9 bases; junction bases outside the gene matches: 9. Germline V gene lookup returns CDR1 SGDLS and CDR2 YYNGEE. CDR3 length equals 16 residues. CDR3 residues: CASSPGTSGVVRELFF. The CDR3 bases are TGTGCCAGCAGCCCAGGGACTAGCGGGGTCGTCCGGGAGCTGTTTTTT.

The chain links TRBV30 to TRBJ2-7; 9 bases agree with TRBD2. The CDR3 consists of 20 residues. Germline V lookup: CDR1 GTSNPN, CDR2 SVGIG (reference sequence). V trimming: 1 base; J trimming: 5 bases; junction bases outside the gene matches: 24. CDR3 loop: CAWSGGAMTSGLLAMDEQYF. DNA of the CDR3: TGTGCCTGGAGTGGGGGCGCGATGACTAGCGGCCTCCTCGCTATGGACGAGCAGTACTTC.

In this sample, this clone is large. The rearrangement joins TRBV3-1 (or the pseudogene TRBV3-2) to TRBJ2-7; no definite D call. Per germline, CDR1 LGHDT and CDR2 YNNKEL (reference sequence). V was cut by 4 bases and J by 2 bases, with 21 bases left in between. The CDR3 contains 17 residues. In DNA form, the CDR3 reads TGTGCCAGCAGCCCAACACCAGTTTACCAACTTCCCTACGAGCAGTACGTC. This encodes CASSPTPVYQLPYEQYV.

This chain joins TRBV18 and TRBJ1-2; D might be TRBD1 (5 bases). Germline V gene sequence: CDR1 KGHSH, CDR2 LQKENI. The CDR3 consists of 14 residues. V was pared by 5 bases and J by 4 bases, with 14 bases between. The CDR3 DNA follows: TGTGCCAGCTCAACCGGGAGGGGTCCCTATGGCTACACCTTC. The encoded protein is CASSTGRGPYGYTF.

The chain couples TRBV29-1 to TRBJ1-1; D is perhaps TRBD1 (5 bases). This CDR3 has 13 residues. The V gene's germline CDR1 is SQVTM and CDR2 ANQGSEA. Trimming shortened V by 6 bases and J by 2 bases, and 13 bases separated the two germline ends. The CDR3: CSVVQEINTEAFF. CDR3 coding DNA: TGCAGCGTCGTACAGGAGATTAACACTGAAGCTTTCTTT.

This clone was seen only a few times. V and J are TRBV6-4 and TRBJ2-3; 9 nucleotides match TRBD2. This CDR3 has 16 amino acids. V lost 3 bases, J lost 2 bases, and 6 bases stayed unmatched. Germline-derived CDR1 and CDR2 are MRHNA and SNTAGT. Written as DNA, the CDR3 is TGTGCCAGCAGTGAACGGCCTAGCGGGACCACAGATACGCAGTATTTT. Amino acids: CASSERPSGTTDTQYF.

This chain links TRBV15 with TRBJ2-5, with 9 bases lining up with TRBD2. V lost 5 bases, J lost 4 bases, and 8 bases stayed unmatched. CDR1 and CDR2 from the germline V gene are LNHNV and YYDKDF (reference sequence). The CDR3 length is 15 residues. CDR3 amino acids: CATSPRSGGRETQYF. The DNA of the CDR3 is TGTGCCACCAGCCCGCGGAGCGGGGGGAGAGAGACCCAGTACTTC. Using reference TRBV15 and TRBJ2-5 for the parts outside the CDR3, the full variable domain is DAMVIQNPRYQVTQFGKPVTLSCSQTLNHNVMYWYQQKSSQAPKLLFHYYDKDFNNEADTPDNFQSRRPNTSFCFLDIRSPGLGDTAMYLCATSPRSGGRETQYFGPGTRLLVL.

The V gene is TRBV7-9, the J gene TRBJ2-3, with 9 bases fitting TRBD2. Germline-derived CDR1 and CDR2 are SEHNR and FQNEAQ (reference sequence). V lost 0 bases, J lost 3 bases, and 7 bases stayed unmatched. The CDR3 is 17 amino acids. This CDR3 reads CASSLATAGGMTDTQYF. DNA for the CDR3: TGTGCCAGCAGCTTAGCGACGGCGGGGGGGATGACAGATACGCAGTATTTT.

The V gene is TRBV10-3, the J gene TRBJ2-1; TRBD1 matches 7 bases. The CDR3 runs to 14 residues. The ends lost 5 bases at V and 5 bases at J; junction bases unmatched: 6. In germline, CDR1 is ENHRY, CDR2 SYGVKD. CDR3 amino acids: CAISSGTDNNEQFF. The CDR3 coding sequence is TGTGCCATCAGTTCCGGGACAGATAACAATGAGCAGTTCTTC.

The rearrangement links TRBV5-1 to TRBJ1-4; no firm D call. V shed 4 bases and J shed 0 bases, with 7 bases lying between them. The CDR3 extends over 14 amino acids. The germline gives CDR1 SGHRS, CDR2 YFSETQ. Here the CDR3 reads CASSLGTTNEKLFF. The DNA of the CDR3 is TGCGCCAGCAGCCTAGGGACAACTAATGAAAAACTGTTTTTT.

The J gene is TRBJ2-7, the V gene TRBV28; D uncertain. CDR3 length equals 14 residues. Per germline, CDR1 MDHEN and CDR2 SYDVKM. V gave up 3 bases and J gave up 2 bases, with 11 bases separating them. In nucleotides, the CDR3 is TGTGCCAGCAGTTTTGTCCTCAGAACCTACGAGCAGTACTTC. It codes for CASSFVLRTYEQYF.

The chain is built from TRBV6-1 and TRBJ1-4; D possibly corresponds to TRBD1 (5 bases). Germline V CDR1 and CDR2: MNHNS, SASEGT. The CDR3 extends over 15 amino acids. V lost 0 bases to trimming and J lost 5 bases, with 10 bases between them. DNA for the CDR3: TGTGCCAGCAGTGAAGCGGGCAGGGTGAATGAAAAACTGTTTTTT. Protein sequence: CASSEAGRVNEKLFF.

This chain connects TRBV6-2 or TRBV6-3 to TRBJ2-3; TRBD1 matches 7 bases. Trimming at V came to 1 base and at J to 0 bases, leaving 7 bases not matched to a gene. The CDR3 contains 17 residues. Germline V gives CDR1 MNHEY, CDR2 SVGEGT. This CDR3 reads CASSYLAPGQSTDTQYF. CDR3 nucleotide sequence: TGTGCCAGCAGTTACTTAGCTCCGGGACAGAGCACAGATACGCAGTATTTT.

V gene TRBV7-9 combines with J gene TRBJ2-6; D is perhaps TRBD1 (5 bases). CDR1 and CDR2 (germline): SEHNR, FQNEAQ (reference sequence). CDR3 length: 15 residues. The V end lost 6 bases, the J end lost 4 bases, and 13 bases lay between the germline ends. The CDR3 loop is CASSSRGFGANVLTF. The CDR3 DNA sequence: TGTGCCAGCAGTTCTAGGGGTTTCGGGGCCAACGTCCTGACTTTC. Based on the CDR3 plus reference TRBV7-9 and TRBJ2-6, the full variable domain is DTGVSQNPRHKITKRGQNVTFRCDPISEHNRLYWYRQTLGQGPEFLTYFQNEAQLEKSRLLSDRFSAERPKGSFSTLEIQRTEQGDSAMYLCASSSRGFGANVLTFGAGSRLTVL.

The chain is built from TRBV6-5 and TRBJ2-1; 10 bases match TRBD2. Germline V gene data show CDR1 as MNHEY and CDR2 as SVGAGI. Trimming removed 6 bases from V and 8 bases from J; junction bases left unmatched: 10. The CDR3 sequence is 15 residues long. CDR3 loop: CASSSPSGSSDEQFF. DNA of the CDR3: TGTGCCAGCAGCTCACCTAGCGGGAGTAGCGATGAGCAGTTCTTC.

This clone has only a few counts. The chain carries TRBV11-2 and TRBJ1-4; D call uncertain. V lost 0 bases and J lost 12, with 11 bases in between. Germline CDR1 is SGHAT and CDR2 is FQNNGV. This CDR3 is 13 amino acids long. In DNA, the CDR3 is TGTGCCAGCAGCTTAGAAAACAGTGGGGAACTGTTTTTT. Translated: CASSLENSGELFF.

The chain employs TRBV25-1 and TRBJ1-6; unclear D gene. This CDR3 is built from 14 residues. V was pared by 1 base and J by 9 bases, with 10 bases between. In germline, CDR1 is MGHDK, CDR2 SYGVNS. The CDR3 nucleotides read TGTGCCAGCAGTGAATTTTGGGGAGGTTCACCCCTCCACTTT. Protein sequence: CASSEFWGGSPLHF.

The CDR3 nucleotides read TGTGCCAGCTCAGATGGACTAGCGGGGGAACTCGAGACCCAGTACTTC. It translates to CASSDGLAGELETQYF. The chain carries TRBV18 and TRBJ2-5, with 13 bases aligning to TRBD2. The CDR3 sequence is 16 residues long. J was trimmed by 5 bases and V by 5 bases; bases with no gene match: 8. Germline V gene data show CDR1 as KGHSH and CDR2 as LQKENI.

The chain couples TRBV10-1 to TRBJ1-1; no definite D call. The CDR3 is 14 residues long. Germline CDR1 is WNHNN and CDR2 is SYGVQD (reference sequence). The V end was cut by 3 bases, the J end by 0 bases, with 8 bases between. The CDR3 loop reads CASSDGFLNTEAFF. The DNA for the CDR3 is TGCGCCAGCAGTGACGGGTTCTTGAACACTGAAGCTTTCTTT.

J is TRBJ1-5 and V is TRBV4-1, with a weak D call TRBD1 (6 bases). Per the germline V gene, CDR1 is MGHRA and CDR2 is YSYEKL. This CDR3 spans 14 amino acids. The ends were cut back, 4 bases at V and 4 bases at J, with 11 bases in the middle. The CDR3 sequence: CASSPMQGNQPQHF. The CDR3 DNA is TGCGCCAGCAGCCCAATGCAGGGGAATCAGCCCCAGCATTTT.

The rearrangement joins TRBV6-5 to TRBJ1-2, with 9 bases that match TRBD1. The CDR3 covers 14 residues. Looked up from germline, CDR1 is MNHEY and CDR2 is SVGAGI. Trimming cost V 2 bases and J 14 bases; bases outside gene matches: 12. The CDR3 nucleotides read TGTGCCAGCAGTTACCACCGGGACAGGGTTCCAGGGACCTTC. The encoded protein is CASSYHRDRVPGTF.

The CDR3 DNA is TGTGCCAGTAGTACAGGTATTCCCACCGGGGAGCTGTTTTTT. This gives the protein CASSTGIPTGELFF. This chain links TRBV19 with TRBJ2-2; D gene unclear. CDR1 and CDR2 from the germline V gene are LNHDA and SQIVND (reference sequence). The CDR3 runs to 14 residues. V shed 4 bases and J shed 4 bases, with 10 bases lying between them.